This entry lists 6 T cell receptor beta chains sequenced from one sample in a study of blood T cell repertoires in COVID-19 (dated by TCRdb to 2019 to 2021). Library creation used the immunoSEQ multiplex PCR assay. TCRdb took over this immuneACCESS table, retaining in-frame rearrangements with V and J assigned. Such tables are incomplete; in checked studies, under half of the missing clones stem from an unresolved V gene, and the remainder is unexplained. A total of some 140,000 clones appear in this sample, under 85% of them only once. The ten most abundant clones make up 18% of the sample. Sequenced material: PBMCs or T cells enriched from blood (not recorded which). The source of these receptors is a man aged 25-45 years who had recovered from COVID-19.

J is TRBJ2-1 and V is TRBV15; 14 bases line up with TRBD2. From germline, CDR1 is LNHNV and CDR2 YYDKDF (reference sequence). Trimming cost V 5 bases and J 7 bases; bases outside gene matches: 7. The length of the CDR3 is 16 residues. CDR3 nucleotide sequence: TGTGCCACCAGCGCTCAGACTAGCGGGAGGGGTAATGAGCAGTTCTTC. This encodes CATSAQTSGRGNEQFF.

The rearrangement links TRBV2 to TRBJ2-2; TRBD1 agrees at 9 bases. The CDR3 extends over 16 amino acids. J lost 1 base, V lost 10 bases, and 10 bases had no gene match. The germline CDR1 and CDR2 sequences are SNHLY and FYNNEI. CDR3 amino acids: CAIPGTGTGNTGELFF. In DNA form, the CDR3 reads TGTGCCATACCAGGGACAGGGACCGGGAACACCGGGGAGCTGTTTTTT.

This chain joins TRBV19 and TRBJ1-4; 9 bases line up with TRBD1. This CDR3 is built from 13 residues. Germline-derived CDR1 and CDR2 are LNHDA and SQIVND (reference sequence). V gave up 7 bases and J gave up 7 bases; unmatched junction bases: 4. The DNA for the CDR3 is TGTGCCAGTATGGGACAGGGAGGTGAAAAACTGTTTTTT. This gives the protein CASMGQGGEKLFF. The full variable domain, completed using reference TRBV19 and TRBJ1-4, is DGGITQSPKYLFRKEGQNVTLSCEQNLNHDAMYWYRQDPGQGLRLIYYSQIVNDFQKGDIAEGYSVSREKKESFPLTVTSAQKNPTAFYLCASMGQGGEKLFFGSGTQLSVL.

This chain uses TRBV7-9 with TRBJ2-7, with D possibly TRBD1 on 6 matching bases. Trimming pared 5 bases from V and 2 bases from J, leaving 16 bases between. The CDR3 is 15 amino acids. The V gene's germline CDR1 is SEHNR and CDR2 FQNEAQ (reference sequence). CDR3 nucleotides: TGTGCCAGCAGCCCCGACAGGAGGAGAGCCTACGAGCAGTACTTC. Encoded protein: CASSPDRRRAYEQYF.

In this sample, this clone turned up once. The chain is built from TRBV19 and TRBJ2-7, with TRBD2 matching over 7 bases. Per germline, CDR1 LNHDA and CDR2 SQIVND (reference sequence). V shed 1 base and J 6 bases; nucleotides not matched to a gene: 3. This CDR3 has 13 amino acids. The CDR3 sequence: CASSIAGGTEQYF. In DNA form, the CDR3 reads TGTGCCAGTAGTATAGCGGGGGGAACCGAGCAGTACTTC.

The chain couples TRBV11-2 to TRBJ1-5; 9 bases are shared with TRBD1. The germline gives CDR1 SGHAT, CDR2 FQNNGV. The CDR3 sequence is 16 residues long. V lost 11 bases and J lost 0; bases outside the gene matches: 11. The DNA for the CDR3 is TGTGCCGGTCCGGGACAGGGACCATATAGCAATCAGCCCCAGCATTTT. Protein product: CAGPGQGPYSNQPQHF.